This T cell receptor (beta chain) comes out of a study of CD8 T cells in Susac syndrome. FACS enriched CD8+ TEMRA cells, while bulk CD8+ and CD4+ were negatively isolated. The CDR3 spans 17 residues. V was pared by 3 bases and J by 0 bases, with 12 bases between. Germline values: CDR1 KGHSH, CDR2 LQKENI. When the RNA was reverse transcribed, random hexamers were used with an input of roughly 0.5 to 1 ug. The immunoSEQ assay covered 54 Vbeta and 13 Jbeta segments for CDR3. TCRdb itself ran the immunoSEQ multiplex PCR reads through MiXCR, one entry per CDR3 protein. The table has some 140,000 distinct CDR3 sequences, around 93% seen once. Study observations and caveats: Susac syndrome CD8+ repertoires were clonally expanded, most strongly in CD8+ TEMRA cells. There were some 16 Susac-specific public clones in total CD8+ repertoires and five in CD8+ TEMRA repertoires.

As for this clonotype: The antigen remains unidentified.

The TCR was taken from a human donor with Susac syndrome. This chain connects TRBV18 to TRBJ2-6; D might be TRBD2 (5 bases). Sequencing used CD8+ T cells from PBMCs. In DNA form, the CDR3 reads TGTGCCAGCTCACCTTCACAGACTACCTCTGGGGCCAACGTCCTGACTTTC. Translating gives CASSPSQTTSGANVLTF.